This TCR beta chain was sequenced in a study of T cells expressing NK-cell markers. In the study overall: Sorted T-cell subsets CD3+CD56+NKG2C+, CD3+CD56+NKG2C- and CD3+CD56-NKG2C+ were TCR beta-sequenced. HCMV seropositivity marked seven of the eight sequenced donors; one was seronegative.

TCRdb re-called the 5' RACE reads and gives one entry per CDR3 protein, without DNA. Its table lists over 200,000 distinct CDR3 sequences. The CDR3 has 12 amino acids. The germline V gene encodes CDR1 SEHNR and CDR2 FQNEAQ (reference sequence). The source is a man aged 18 to 29 in good health. The material sequenced was blood T cells: a sorted CD56 or NKG2C T cell subset, CD4+ or CD8+ T cells, or bulk PBMC T cells (not recorded which). The J gene is TRBJ2-1, the V gene TRBV7-9; TCRdb picks TRBD1, but there is no DNA to check that call. The CDR3 here is CASSVAGAPQFF. Looking up the rest from reference TRBV7-9 and TRBJ2-1 gives the full variable domain: DTGVSQNPRHKITKRGQNVTFRCDPISEHNRLYWYRQTLGQGPEFLTYFQNEAQLEKSRLLSDRFSAERPKGSFSTLEIQRTEQGDSAMYLCASSVAGAPQFFGPGTRLTVL.